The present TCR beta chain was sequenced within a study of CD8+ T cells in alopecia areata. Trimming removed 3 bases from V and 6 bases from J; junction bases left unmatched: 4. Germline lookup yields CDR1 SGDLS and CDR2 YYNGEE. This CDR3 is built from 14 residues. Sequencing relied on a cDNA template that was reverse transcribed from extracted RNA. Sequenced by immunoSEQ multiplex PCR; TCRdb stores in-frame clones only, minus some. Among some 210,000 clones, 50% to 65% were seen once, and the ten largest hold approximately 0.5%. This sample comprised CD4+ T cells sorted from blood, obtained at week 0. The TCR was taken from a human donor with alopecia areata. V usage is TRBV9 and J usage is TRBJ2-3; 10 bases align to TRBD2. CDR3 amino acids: CASSDGTSVDTQYF. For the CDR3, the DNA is TGTGCCAGCAGCGATGGGACTAGCGTGGATACGCAGTATTTT.